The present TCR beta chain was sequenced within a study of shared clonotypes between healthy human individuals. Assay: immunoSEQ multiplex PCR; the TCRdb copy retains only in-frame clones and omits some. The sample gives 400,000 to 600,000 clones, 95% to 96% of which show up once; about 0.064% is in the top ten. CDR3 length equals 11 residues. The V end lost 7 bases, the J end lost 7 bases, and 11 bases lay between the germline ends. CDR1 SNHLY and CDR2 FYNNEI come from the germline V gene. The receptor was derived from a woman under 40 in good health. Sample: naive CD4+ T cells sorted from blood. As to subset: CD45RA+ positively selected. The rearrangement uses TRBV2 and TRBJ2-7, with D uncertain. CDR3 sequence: CASKIGIEQYF. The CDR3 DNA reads TGTGCCAGCAAGATAGGGATTGAGCAGTACTTC.